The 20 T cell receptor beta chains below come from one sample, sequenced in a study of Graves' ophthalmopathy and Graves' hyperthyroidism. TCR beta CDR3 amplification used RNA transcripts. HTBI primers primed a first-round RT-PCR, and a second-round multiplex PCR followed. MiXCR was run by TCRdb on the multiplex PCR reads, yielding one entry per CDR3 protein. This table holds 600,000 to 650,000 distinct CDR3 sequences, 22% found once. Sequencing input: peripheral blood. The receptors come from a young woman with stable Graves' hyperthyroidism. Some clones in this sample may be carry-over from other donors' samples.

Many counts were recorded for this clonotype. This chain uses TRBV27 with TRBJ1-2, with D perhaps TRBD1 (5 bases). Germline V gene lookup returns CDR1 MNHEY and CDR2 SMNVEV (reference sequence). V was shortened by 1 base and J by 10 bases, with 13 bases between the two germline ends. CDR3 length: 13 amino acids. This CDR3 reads CASSLFGQGDYTF. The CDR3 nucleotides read TGTGCCAGCAGTTTATTCGGCCAGGGAGACTACACCTTC.

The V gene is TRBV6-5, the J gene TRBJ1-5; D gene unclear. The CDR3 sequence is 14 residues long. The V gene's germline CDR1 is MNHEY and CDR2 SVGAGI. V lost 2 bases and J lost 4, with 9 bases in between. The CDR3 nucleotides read TGTGCCAGCAGTTACCCCGATGCAAATCAGCCCCAGCATTTT. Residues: CASSYPDANQPQHF.

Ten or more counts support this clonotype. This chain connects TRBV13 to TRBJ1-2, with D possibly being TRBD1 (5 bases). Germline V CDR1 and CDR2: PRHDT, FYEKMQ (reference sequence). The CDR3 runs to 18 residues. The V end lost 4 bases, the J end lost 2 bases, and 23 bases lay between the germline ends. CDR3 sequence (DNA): TGTGCCAGCAGCTCTTTGGGCAGGGAGTCCCAGATAAACTATGGCTACACCTTC. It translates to CASSSLGRESQINYGYTF. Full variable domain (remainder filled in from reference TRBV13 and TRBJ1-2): AAGVIQSPRHLIKEKRETATLKCYPIPRHDTVYWYQQGPGQDPQFLISFYEKMQSDKGSIPDRFSAQQFSDYHSELNMSSLELGDSALYFCASSSLGRESQINYGYTFGSGTRLTVV.

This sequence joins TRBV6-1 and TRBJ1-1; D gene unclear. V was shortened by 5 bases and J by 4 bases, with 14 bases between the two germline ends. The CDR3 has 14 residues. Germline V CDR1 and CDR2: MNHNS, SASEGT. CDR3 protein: CASSPGQASTEAFF. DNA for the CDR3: TGTGCCAGCAGTCCCGGGCAGGCTAGCACTGAAGCTTTCTTT.

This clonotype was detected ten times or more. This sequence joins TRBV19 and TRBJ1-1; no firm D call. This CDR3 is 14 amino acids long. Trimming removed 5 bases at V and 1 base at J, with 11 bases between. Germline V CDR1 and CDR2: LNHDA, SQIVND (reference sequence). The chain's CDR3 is CASSRQLKNTEAFF. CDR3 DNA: TGTGCCAGTAGTCGGCAGCTTAAGAACACTGAAGCTTTCTTT.

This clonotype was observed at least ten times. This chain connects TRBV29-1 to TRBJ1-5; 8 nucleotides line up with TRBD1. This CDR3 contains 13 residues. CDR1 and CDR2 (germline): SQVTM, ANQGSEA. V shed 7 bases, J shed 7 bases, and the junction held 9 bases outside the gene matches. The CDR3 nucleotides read TGCAGCGCCTCGACAGGGGCGGGACAGCCCCAGCATTTT. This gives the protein CSASTGAGQPQHF.

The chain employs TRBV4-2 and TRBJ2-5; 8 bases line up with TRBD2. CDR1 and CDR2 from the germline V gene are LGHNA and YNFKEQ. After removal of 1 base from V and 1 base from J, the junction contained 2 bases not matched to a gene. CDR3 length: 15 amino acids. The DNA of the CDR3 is TGTGCCAGCAGCCAAGTAGCGGGGCTCCAAGAGACCCAGTACTTC. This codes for CASSQVAGLQETQYF.

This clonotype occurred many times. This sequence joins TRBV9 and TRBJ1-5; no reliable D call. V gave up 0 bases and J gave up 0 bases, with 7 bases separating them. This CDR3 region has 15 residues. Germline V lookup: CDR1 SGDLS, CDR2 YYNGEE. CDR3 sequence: CASSVEAGSNQPQHF. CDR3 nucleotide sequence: TGTGCCAGCAGCGTAGAGGCAGGTAGCAATCAGCCCCAGCATTTT.

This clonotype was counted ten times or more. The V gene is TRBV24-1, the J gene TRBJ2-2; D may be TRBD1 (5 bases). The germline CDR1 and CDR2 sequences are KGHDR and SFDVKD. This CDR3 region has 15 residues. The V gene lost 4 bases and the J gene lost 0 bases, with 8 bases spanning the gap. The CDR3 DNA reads TGTGCCACCAGTGAACAGGTTCCGAACACCGGGGAGCTGTTTTTT. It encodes CATSEQVPNTGELFF.

The CDR3 coding sequence is TGTGCCTGGATCAGTCTCCGGGGGAGCAACTATGGCTACACCTTC. This sequence encodes CAWISLRGSNYGYTF. The chain employs TRBV30 and TRBJ1-2, with a tentative D call TRBD1 (5 bases). The length of the CDR3 is 15 residues. The V gene lost 4 bases and the J gene lost 2 bases, with 17 bases spanning the gap. Germline-derived CDR1 and CDR2 are GTSNPN and SVGIG (reference sequence).

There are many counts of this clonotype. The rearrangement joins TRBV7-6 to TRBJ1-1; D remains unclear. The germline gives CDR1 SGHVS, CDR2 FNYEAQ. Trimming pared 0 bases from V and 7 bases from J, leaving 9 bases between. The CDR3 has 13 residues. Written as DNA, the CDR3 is TGTGCCAGCAGCTTAGCGCTGGGGAATGAAGCTTTCTTT. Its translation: CASSLALGNEAFF.

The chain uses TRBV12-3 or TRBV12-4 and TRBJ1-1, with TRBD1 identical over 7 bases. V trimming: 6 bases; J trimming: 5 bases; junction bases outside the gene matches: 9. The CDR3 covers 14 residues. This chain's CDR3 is CASSFIPGQTEAFF. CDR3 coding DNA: TGTGCCAGCAGCTTTATTCCGGGACAGACTGAAGCTTTCTTT.

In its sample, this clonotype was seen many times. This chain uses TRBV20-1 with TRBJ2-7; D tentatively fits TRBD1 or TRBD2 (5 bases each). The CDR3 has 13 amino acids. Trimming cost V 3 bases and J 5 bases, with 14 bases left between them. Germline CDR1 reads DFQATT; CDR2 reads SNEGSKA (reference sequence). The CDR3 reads CSASGEGYDEQYF. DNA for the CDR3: TGCAGTGCTAGTGGCGAGGGGTACGACGAGCAGTACTTC.

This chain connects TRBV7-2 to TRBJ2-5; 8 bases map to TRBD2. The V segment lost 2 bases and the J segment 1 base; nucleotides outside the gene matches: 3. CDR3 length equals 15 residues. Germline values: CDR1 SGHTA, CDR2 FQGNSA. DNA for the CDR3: TGTGCCAGCAGCTTAAGCGGGACTAGCCAAGAGACCCAGTACTTC. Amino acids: CASSLSGTSQETQYF.

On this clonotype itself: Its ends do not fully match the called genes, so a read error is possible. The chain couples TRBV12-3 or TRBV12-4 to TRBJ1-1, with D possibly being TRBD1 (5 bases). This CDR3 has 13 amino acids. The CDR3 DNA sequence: TGTGCCAGTCGGACATCTATCCTGGTTGGTGCTTGCTTT. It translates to CASRTSILVGACF.

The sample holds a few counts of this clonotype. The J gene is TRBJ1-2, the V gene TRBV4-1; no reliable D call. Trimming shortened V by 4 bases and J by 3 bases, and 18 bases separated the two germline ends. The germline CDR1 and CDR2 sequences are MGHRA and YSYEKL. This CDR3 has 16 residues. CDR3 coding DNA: TGCGCCAGCAGCCGGGGTTTGCCGATAGGGTACTATGGCTACACCTTC. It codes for CASSRGLPIGYYGYTF.

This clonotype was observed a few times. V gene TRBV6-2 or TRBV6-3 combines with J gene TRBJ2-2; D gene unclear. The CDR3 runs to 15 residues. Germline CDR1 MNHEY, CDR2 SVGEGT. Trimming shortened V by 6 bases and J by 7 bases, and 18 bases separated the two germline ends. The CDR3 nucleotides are TGTGCCAGCAGAACCCCCCGAGGCCCCAGCGGGGAGCTGTTTTTT. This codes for CASRTPRGPSGELFF.

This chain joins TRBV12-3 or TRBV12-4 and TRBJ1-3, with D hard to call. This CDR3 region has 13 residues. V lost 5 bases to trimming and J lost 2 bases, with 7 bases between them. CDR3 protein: CASSPRPGNTIYF. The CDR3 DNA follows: TGTGCCAGCAGTCCTAGACCTGGAAACACCATATATTTT.

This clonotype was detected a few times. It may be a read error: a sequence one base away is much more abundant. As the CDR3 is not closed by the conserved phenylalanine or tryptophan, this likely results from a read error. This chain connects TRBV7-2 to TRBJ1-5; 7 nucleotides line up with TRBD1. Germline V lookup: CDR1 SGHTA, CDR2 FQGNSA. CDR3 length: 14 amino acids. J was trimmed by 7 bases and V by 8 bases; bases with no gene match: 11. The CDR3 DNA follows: TGTGCCAGCTCAGAAGCCGCAGGGGGACAGCCCCAGCATGTT. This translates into CASSEAAGGQPQHV.

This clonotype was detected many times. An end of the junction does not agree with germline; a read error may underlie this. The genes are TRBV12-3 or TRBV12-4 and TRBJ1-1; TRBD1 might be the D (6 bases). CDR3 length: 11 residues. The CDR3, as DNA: TGTGCCAGCAGTTTAGTGCAGGGGAAGGTCTTT. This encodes CASSLVQGKVF.